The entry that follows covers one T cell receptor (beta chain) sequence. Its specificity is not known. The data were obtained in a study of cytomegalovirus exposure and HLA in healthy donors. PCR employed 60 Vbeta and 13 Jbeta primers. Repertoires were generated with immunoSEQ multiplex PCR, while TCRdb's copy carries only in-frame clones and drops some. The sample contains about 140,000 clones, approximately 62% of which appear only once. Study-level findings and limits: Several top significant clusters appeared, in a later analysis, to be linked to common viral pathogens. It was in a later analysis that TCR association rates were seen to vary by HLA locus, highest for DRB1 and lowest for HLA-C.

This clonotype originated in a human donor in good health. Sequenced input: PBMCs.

The CDR3 loop is CASSLESGRVSNTQYF. As DNA, the CDR3 is TGTGCCAGCAGCCTAGAAAGCGGGAGGGTTTCCAATACGCAGTATTTT. The chain couples TRBV27 to TRBJ2-3, with TRBD2 matching over 10 bases. Looked up from germline, CDR1 is MNHEY and CDR2 is SMNVEV (reference sequence). With V trimmed by 6 bases and J by 7 bases, 13 bases remained unmatched. This CDR3 contains 16 residues.